These 21 T cell receptor beta chains were all obtained from the same sample, sequenced in a study of T cells in Graves' hyperthyroidism and ophthalmopathy. TCR beta CDR3 region amplification was performed from RNA transcripts. HTBI primers were employed in a first-round RT-PCR of the TCR CDR3. MiXCR, applied by TCRdb to the multiplex PCR reads, yields one record per CDR3 protein. The table lists roughly 640,000 distinct CDR3 sequences, approximately 16% of them singletons. The sequenced material came from blood. The receptor set was obtained from a woman aged 40 to 50 with Graves' ophthalmopathy.

This clonotype was seen a few times. At one boundary the junction diverges from the germline segment, which might be a read error. This chain joins TRBV3-1 and TRBJ1-5; a weak D match, TRBD1 (5 bases). The CDR3 contains 15 residues. The germline gives CDR1 LGHDT, CDR2 YNNKEL (reference sequence). CDR3 region: CGSSQDTGYNQPQHF. The CDR3 bases are TGTGGCAGCAGCCAAGACACAGGATACAATCAGCCCCAGCATTTT.

In this sample, this clonotype turned up many times. The chain is built from TRBV11-2 and TRBJ2-2; D assignment may be TRBD1 or TRBD2 (5 bases each). The CDR3 consists of 14 residues. Germline lookup yields CDR1 SGHAT and CDR2 FQNNGV. The V end lost 4 bases, the J end lost 4 bases, and 10 bases lay between the germline ends. CDR3: CASSSWGSTGELFF. In DNA form, the CDR3 reads TGTGCCAGCAGCTCCTGGGGGAGCACCGGGGAGCTGTTTTTT.

There are many counts of this clonotype. The chain links TRBV3-1 to TRBJ1-1, with TRBD1 identical over 9 bases. V gave up 0 bases and J gave up 7 bases; unmatched junction bases: 9. CDR1 and CDR2 (germline): LGHDT, YNNKEL (reference sequence). The CDR3 loop spans 16 amino acids. For the CDR3, the DNA is TGTGCCAGCAGCCAAGAAACGACAGGGGGGCTTCATGAAGCTTTCTTT. Its translation: CASSQETTGGLHEAFF.

This clonotype was observed many times. The chain links TRBV6-5 to TRBJ1-5; D gene unclear. From germline, CDR1 is MNHEY and CDR2 SVGAGI. There are 18 residues in the CDR3. V was cut by 6 bases and J by 2 bases, with 23 bases left in between. CDR3 protein: CASSSLSPNHLGNQPQHF. The CDR3, as DNA: TGTGCCAGCAGCTCCCTTAGCCCCAACCACCTGGGCAATCAGCCCCAGCATTTT.

This clonotype was detected a few times. This chain connects TRBV7-9 to TRBJ1-2, with 9 positions matching TRBD1. This CDR3 comprises 15 residues. V shed 1 base, J shed 6 bases, and the junction held 6 bases outside the gene matches. CDR1 and CDR2 from the germline V gene are SEHNR and FQNEAQ (reference sequence). CDR3 amino acids: CASSLGTTGGDGYTF. The CDR3 region has the DNA TGTGCCAGCAGCTTAGGAACTACAGGGGGCGATGGCTACACCTTC. Using reference TRBV7-9 and TRBJ1-2 for the parts outside the CDR3, the full variable domain is DTGVSQNPRHKITKRGQNVTFRCDPISEHNRLYWYRQTLGQGPEFLTYFQNEAQLEKSRLLSDRFSAERPKGSFSTLEIQRTEQGDSAMYLCASSLGTTGGDGYTFGSGTRLTVV.

This clonotype was detected only a few times. The genes are TRBV28 and TRBJ2-2; TRBD2 aligns across 7 bases. The CDR3 has 15 residues. Trimming cost V 1 base and J 5 bases; bases outside gene matches: 4. Germline assignment: CDR1 MDHEN and CDR2 SYDVKM. CDR3 sequence (DNA): TGTGCCAGCAGTTTATCGCCAGCGGGAACCGGGGAGCTGTTTTTT. Its translation is CASSLSPAGTGELFF. The full variable domain, its missing parts supplied by reference TRBV28 and TRBJ2-2, is DVKVTQSSRYLVKRTGEKVFLECVQDMDHENMFWYRQDPGLGLRLIYFSYDVKMKEKGDIPEGYSVSREKKERFSLILESASTNQTSMYLCASSLSPAGTGELFFGEGSRLTVL.

This clonotype was counted a few times. This chain connects TRBV9 to TRBJ1-1, with TRBD1 as a possible D gene (6 bases). This CDR3 spans 14 amino acids. The V gene lost 4 bases and the J gene lost 1 base, with 11 bases spanning the gap. CDR1 and CDR2 (germline): SGDLS, YYNGEE. The chain's CDR3 is CASSPLQGNTEAFF. The CDR3 DNA sequence: TGTGCCAGCAGCCCTCTACAGGGGAACACTGAAGCTTTCTTT. The variable domain in full, completed from reference TRBV9 and TRBJ1-1, reads DSGVTQTPKHLITATGQRVTLRCSPRSGDLSVYWYQQSLDQGLQFLIQYYNGEERAKGNILERFSAQQFPDLHSELNLSSLELGDSALYFCASSPLQGNTEAFFGQGTRLTVV.

The chain combines TRBV19 with TRBJ2-7; tentatively, D is TRBD2 (5 bases). The V gene lost 2 bases and the J gene lost 2 bases, with 10 bases spanning the gap. The CDR3 covers 14 residues. Germline V gene sequence: CDR1 LNHDA, CDR2 SQIVND (reference sequence). The CDR3 nucleotides are TGTGCCAGTAGTATACGGACTGCCCCCTACGAGCAGTACTTC. Translation: CASSIRTAPYEQYF.

This clonotype was picked up a small number of times. This chain joins TRBV3-1 and TRBJ2-7; TRBD2 matches 7 bases. J lost 6 bases, V lost 4 bases, and 15 bases had no gene match. CDR3 length: 16 amino acids. The germline CDR1 and CDR2 sequences are LGHDT and YNNKEL (reference sequence). The CDR3, as DNA: TGTGCCAGCAGCCCCTTCAGCGGGACCCTCTTGGGCGAGCAGTACTTC. As protein: CASSPFSGTLLGEQYF.

This clonotype was recorded at least ten times. This chain links TRBV7-6 with TRBJ1-1, with D tentatively TRBD1 (6 bases). CDR1 and CDR2 from the germline V gene are SGHVS and FNYEAQ. V was pared by 6 bases and J by 6 bases, with 17 bases between. The CDR3 has 14 residues. The CDR3 reads CASRAAGVGAEAFF. The CDR3 DNA reads as TGTGCCAGCAGGGCCGCAGGGGTGGGGGCTGAAGCTTTCTTT.

This clonotype was seen just once. Mismatch with germline at one junction end may stem from a read error. The chain uses TRBV28 and TRBJ1-4, with TRBD1 matching 7 bases. From germline, CDR1 is MDHEN and CDR2 SYDVKM. This CDR3 is 14 amino acids long. CDR3 DNA sequence: TGCGCCAGCAGAGGCAGGGGGGCGTGGGAAAAACTGTTTTTT. Translation: CASRGRGAWEKLFF.

This clonotype was counted between two and nine times. The rearrangement uses TRBV27 and TRBJ2-7; 14 bases map to TRBD2. Germline CDR1 reads MNHEY; CDR2 reads SMNVEV (reference sequence). The CDR3 spans 17 residues. The ends lost 6 bases at V and 4 bases at J; junction bases unmatched: 11. This chain's CDR3 is CASSQEGLAGGIYEQYF. The CDR3 bases are TGTGCCAGCAGCCAAGAAGGACTAGCGGGAGGTATATACGAGCAGTACTTC.

This clonotype was seen ten or more times. The chain employs TRBV5-1 and TRBJ1-6; D is undetermined. CDR1 is SGHRS, CDR2 YFSETQ, per germline. CDR3 size: 17 residues. V shed 0 bases and J shed 8 bases, with 18 bases lying between them. Here the CDR3 DNA reads TGCGCCAGCAGCTTGGACGTGGGCGGATCTACTGATTCACCCCTCCACTTT. It translates to CASSLDVGGSTDSPLHF.

Ten or more counts support this clonotype. V is TRBV5-4 and J is TRBJ2-4; TRBD2 is a possible D gene (5 bases). Trimming shortened V by 3 bases and J by 6 bases, and 10 bases separated the two germline ends. Germline CDR1 and CDR2: SGHNT and YYREEE (reference sequence). This CDR3 spans 13 amino acids. The CDR3, as DNA: TGTGCCAGCAGCTCGCGTGCGGGAAACATTCAGTACTTC. It is translated as CASSSRAGNIQYF. Full variable domain (missing parts from reference TRBV5-4 and TRBJ2-4): ETGVTQSPTHLIKTRGQQVTLRCSSQSGHNTVSWYQQALGQGPQFIFQYYREEENGRGNFPPRFSGLQFPNYSSELNVNALELDDSALYLCASSSRAGNIQYFGAGTRLSVL.

This clonotype was picked up many times. J is TRBJ2-3 and V is TRBV2, with 10 bases aligning to TRBD1. V lost 4 bases and J lost 2; bases outside the gene matches: 3. This CDR3 is 15 amino acids long. Germline V gene sequence: CDR1 SNHLY, CDR2 FYNNEI. The CDR3 region has the DNA TGTGCCAGCAGTGTGGACAGGGGGTCCACAGATACGCAGTATTTT. It encodes CASSVDRGSTDTQYF.

This clonotype was found many times. V and J are TRBV20-1 and TRBJ1-2; 8 bases are a match to TRBD1. Germline values: CDR1 DFQATT, CDR2 SNEGSKA (reference sequence). The CDR3 loop spans 16 amino acids. V trimming: 3 bases; J trimming: 5 bases; junction bases outside the gene matches: 14. This CDR3 reads CSASGTGHSRSYGYTF. The DNA for the CDR3 is TGCAGTGCTAGTGGGACAGGCCATTCAAGGTCTTATGGCTACACCTTC.

The chain recombines TRBV19 with TRBJ2-1; 10 positions match TRBD2. J gave up 9 bases and V 7 bases, and 9 bases lay outside the gene matches. CDR1 is LNHDA and CDR2 is SQIVND in the germline V gene (reference sequence). The CDR3 runs to 14 residues. The CDR3 bases are TGTGCCAGTAAAAGTAAGCGGGAGGGCCCTGAGCAGTTCTTC. This encodes CASKSKREGPEQFF.

This clonotype came up many times. Here the CDR3 DNA reads TGTGCCAGCAGTGATCAAGGAACCCGCACCTACGAGCAGTACTTC. It encodes CASSDQGTRTYEQYF. The rearrangement links TRBV2 to TRBJ2-7; D is undetermined. With 3 bases removed from V and 2 bases from J, the gap between germline ends came to 14 bases. Germline loops: CDR1 SNHLY, CDR2 FYNNEI. This CDR3 has 15 residues.

This clonotype has ten or more counts. The genes are TRBV5-1 and TRBJ2-2; TRBD1 or TRBD2 may be the D gene (5 bases each). The CDR3 runs 15 residues. The V end lost 3 bases, the J end lost 7 bases, and 16 bases lay between the germline ends. Germline CDR1 reads SGHRS; CDR2 reads YFSETQ. The CDR3 sequence is CASSSRDPFDGELFF. CDR3 DNA: TGCGCCAGCAGCTCACGGGACCCCTTTGACGGGGAGCTGTTTTTT. The complete variable domain, with remaining parts taken from reference TRBV5-1 and TRBJ2-2, reads KAGVTQTPRYLIKTRGQQVTLSCSPISGHRSVSWYQQTPGQGLQFLFEYFSETQRNKGNFPGRFSGRQFSNSRSEMNVSTLELGDSALYLCASSSRDPFDGELFFGEGSRLTVL.

This clonotype was recorded at least ten times. The V and J genes are TRBV6-1 and TRBJ1-5; D uncertain. The germline V and J ends were trimmed by 3 bases and 2 bases, with 8 bases remaining between them. CDR1 is MNHNS and CDR2 is SASEGT in the germline V gene. The CDR3 covers 14 residues. CDR3 residues: CASSDSRGNQPQHF. The CDR3 region has the DNA TGTGCCAGCAGTGATAGTAGGGGCAATCAGCCCCAGCATTTT.

Regarding this clonotype: This may be a read error: a much more frequent sequence differs by one nucleotide. V usage is TRBV30 and J usage is TRBJ2-5; 9 bases align to TRBD1. J gave up 5 bases and V 0 bases, and 13 bases lay outside the gene matches. Germline lookup yields CDR1 GTSNPN and CDR2 SVGIG (reference sequence). The CDR3 consists of 17 residues. The chain's CDR3 is CAWSVLGTGSPRETQYF. The DNA for the CDR3 is TGTGCCTGGAGTGTATTGGGGACAGGGAGTCCAAGGGAGACCCAGTACTTC.